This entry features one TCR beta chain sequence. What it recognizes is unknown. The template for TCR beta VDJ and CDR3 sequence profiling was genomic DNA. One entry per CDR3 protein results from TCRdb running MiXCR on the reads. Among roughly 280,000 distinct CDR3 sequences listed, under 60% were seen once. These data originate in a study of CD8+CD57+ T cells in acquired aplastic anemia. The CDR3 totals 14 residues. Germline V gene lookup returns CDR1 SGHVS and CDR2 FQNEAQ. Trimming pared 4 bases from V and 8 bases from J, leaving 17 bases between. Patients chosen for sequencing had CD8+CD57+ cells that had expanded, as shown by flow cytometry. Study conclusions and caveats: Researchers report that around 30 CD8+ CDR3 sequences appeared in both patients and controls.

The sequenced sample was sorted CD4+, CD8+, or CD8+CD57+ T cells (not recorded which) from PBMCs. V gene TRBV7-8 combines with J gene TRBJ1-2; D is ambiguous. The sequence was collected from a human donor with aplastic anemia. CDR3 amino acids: CASSSPGGSWGYTF. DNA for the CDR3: TGTGCCAGCAGCTCCCCAGGCGGTTCGTGGGGCTACACCTTC.